This TCR beta chain comes out of a study of cytomegalovirus exposure and HLA in healthy donors. The study ran its PCR with 60 Vbeta and 13 Jbeta primers. The method was immunoSEQ multiplex PCR; TCRdb's version includes in-frame clones alone and lacks a portion of them. This table holds approximately 100,000 clones, about 68% found once. The receptor was derived from a man aged 25 to 40 in good health and CMV-seropositive. The sequenced sample was PBMCs.

CDR3: CASSPGTSGGPLTDTQYF. In nucleotides, the CDR3 is TGTGCCAGCAGCCCCGGGACTAGCGGGGGTCCCCTCACAGATACGCAGTATTTT. J is TRBJ2-3 and V is TRBV4-2; 14 bases are shared with TRBD2. Germline V gene lookup returns CDR1 LGHNA and CDR2 YNFKEQ. The CDR3 sequence is 18 residues long. Trimming removed 4 bases from V and 2 bases from J; junction bases left unmatched: 8.